Presented here are 28 T cell receptor beta chains from one specimen sequenced in a study of cytomegalovirus exposure and HLA in healthy donors. With 60 Vbeta and 13 Jbeta primers, the PCR was carried out. Produced via immunoSEQ multiplex PCR; TCRdb's table is partial and in-frame only. The sample carries over 150,000 clones, around 77% recorded once. The sequencing input was PBMCs. The receptors originated from a woman in her 30s in good health and CMV-seronegative.

The genes are TRBV5-5 and TRBJ1-4, with 7 bases identical to TRBD1. V lost 3 bases to trimming and J lost 0 bases; unmatched junction nucleotides: 5. The CDR3 is 16 residues long. Per the germline V gene, CDR1 is SGHKS and CDR2 is YYEKEE (reference sequence). CDR3 amino acids: CASSSTGTATNEKLFF. The CDR3, as DNA: TGTGCCAGCAGCTCAACTGGGACAGCAACTAATGAAAAACTGTTTTTT. Complete variable domain (other parts from reference TRBV5-5 and TRBJ1-4): DAGVTQSPTHLIKTRGQQVTLRCSPISGHKSVSWYQQVLGQGPQFIFQYYEKEERGRGNFPDRFSARQFPNYSSELNVNALLLGDSALYLCASSSTGTATNEKLFFGSGTQLSVL.

The chain combines TRBV11-2 with TRBJ1-2, with D unresolved. Trimming shortened V by 2 bases and J by 0 bases, and 13 bases separated the two germline ends. This CDR3 region has 16 residues. CDR1 is SGHAT and CDR2 is FQNNGV in the germline V gene. Written as DNA, the CDR3 is TGTGCCAGCAGCTTACGGGAAGGCGGTGCTAACTATGGCTACACCTTC. This sequence encodes CASSLREGGANYGYTF.

The V and J genes are TRBV28 and TRBJ2-3; TRBD2 matches at 10 bases. CDR1 and CDR2 (germline): MDHEN, SYDVKM. The trim removed 6 bases at V and 3 bases at J, leaving 6 bases unmatched. The CDR3 has 15 amino acids. CDR3 in amino acids: CASRESGGETDTQYF. CDR3 nucleotides: TGTGCCAGCAGAGAGAGCGGGGGGGAGACAGATACGCAGTATTTT.

This clone was picked up a small number of times. The V and J genes are TRBV5-1 and TRBJ2-2, with 9 bases matching TRBD2. CDR1 and CDR2 from the germline V gene are SGHRS and YFSETQ. The CDR3 runs to 17 residues. The junction had 13 bases not matched to a gene; V was cut back by 4 bases and J by 6 bases. The CDR3: CASSVTLSAGGPGELFF. The CDR3 DNA reads as TGCGCCAGCAGCGTTACCCTCTCGGCGGGGGGGCCCGGGGAGCTGTTTTTT.

J is TRBJ1-1 and V is TRBV7-2; D gene ambiguous. The V and J ends lost 5 bases and 7 bases respectively, with 17 bases between them. This CDR3 is built from 14 residues. The V gene's germline CDR1 is SGHTA and CDR2 FQGNSA. The CDR3 is CASSLLKGGLEAFF. CDR3 in DNA: TGTGCCAGCAGCCTATTGAAGGGCGGACTTGAAGCTTTCTTT.

This clone occurred a few times. V gene TRBV6-5 combines with J gene TRBJ1-2, with TRBD1 as a possible D gene (6 bases). The CDR3 covers 15 residues. Trimming removed 7 bases from V and 8 bases from J, with 23 bases in between. Per germline, CDR1 MNHEY and CDR2 SVGAGI. CDR3: CASTPGASGSLGYTF. DNA for the CDR3: TGTGCCAGCACCCCGGGGGCTAGCGGGAGTTTAGGCTACACCTTC.

The count of this clone is one. The DNA of the CDR3 is TGTGCCAGCAGCTTTGGCGGTACCTACGAGCAGTACTTC. Translation: CASSFGGTYEQYF. The chain links TRBV5-4 to TRBJ2-7, with D hard to call. Germline lookup yields CDR1 SGHNT and CDR2 YYREEE (reference sequence). The CDR3 is 13 residues long. Trimming shortened V by 2 bases and J by 2 bases, and 8 bases separated the two germline ends.

In its sample, this clone was seen a few times. The genes are TRBV5-5 and TRBJ2-2; D is perhaps TRBD2 (6 bases). V lost 0 bases, J lost 3 bases, and 9 bases lay in between. Germline V lookup: CDR1 SGHKS, CDR2 YYEKEE (reference sequence). The length of the CDR3 is 15 residues. The CDR3 coding sequence is TGTGCCAGCAGCTTGGTAGGGGAGGACACCGGGGAGCTGTTTTTT. Its protein product is CASSLVGEDTGELFF.

The chain is built from TRBV7-2 and TRBJ1-1; D unresolved. This CDR3 is built from 13 residues. Germline CDR1 is SGHTA and CDR2 is FQGNSA. The V end lost 3 bases, the J end lost 4 bases, and 9 bases lay between the germline ends. CDR3 sequence: CASSFVSGTEAFF. The CDR3 DNA follows: TGTGCCAGCAGCTTCGTTTCAGGCACTGAAGCTTTCTTT.

The table lists this clone with a few counts. This chain connects TRBV29-1 to TRBJ2-1, with a weak D call TRBD1 (6 bases). With 7 bases removed from V and 6 bases from J, the gap between germline ends came to 13 bases. The CDR3 is 12 residues long. CDR1 is SQVTM and CDR2 is ANQGSEA in the germline V gene. CDR3 loop: CSAATGFNEQFF. Written as DNA, the CDR3 is TGCAGCGCTGCTACAGGGTTCAATGAGCAGTTCTTC.

The chain carries TRBV6-4 and TRBJ2-3; tentative D call: TRBD1 (5 bases). V gave up 4 bases and J gave up 1 base, with 9 bases separating them. Germline values: CDR1 MRHNA, CDR2 SNTAGT. The CDR3 is made up of 14 amino acids. The CDR3: CASSAGPGTDTQYF. DNA for the CDR3: TGTGCCAGCAGTGCAGGGCCCGGCACAGATACGCAGTATTTT.

To note about this clone: A far more abundant clone sits one base away, making this likely a read error. Distinct nucleotide sequences in the sample also encode this CDR3. J is TRBJ2-6 and V is TRBV6-5; D may be TRBD2 (5 bases). The CDR3 is made up of 15 amino acids. The ends were cut back, 6 bases at V and 0 bases at J, with 9 bases in the middle. Germline V gives CDR1 MNHEY, CDR2 SVGAGI. The CDR3 reads CASRGAPSGANVLTF. CDR3 DNA sequence: TGTGCCAGCAGGGGAGCGCCCTCTGGGGCCAACGTCCTGACTTTC.

Only a few counts were recorded for this clone. The V and J genes are TRBV9 and TRBJ2-1, with a weak D call TRBD1 (7 bases). This CDR3 is 15 amino acids long. V lost 3 bases to trimming and J lost 3 bases, with 13 bases between them. Germline CDR1 is SGDLS and CDR2 is YYNGEE. The chain's CDR3 is CASSGAGQIYNEQFF. CDR3 sequence (DNA): TGTGCCAGCAGCGGGGCGGGACAGATCTACAATGAGCAGTTCTTC.

This sequence joins TRBV7-2 and TRBJ2-7, with D hard to call. This CDR3 is built from 12 residues. V was pared by 5 bases and J by 4 bases, with 9 bases between. CDR1 is SGHTA, CDR2 FQGNSA, per germline. For the CDR3, the DNA is TGTGCCAGCAGCACCGCGTTTTACGAGCAGTACTTC. Amino acid sequence: CASSTAFYEQYF.

The J gene is TRBJ2-7, the V gene TRBV20-1, with D unresolved. With 3 bases removed from V and 5 bases from J, the gap between germline ends came to 5 bases. Germline V gene lookup returns CDR1 DFQATT and CDR2 SNEGSKA (reference sequence). The CDR3 sequence is 10 residues long. The CDR3, as DNA: TGCAGTGCTAGTCTCCACGAGCAGTACTTC. It translates to CSASLHEQYF.

The J gene is TRBJ2-1, the V gene TRBV4-1; D might be TRBD2 (5 bases). This CDR3 contains 12 residues. The V end was cut by 3 bases, the J end by 7 bases, with 7 bases between. Germline values: CDR1 MGHRA, CDR2 YSYEKL. CDR3 nucleotides: TGCGCCAGCAGCCATCCGGGAAATGAGCAGTTCTTC. This sequence encodes CASSHPGNEQFF.

The genes are TRBV5-6 and TRBJ2-7; 8 bases fit TRBD1. In germline, CDR1 is SGHDT, CDR2 YYEEEE. The CDR3 runs to 15 residues. V was clipped by 6 bases and J by 5 bases; unmatched bases: 13. CDR3 amino acids: CASTFTGGVGHEQYF. Here the CDR3 DNA reads TGTGCCAGCACCTTCACAGGGGGAGTTGGCCACGAGCAGTACTTC.

As to this clone: One end of the junction does not line up with germline, which may come from a read error. The chain is built from TRBV4-1 and TRBJ1-2, with 10 bases matching TRBD1. The CDR3 has 16 amino acids. Germline V gene data show CDR1 as MGHRA and CDR2 as YSYEKL. This CDR3 is CASSQDDRGLDYGYPF. CDR3 nucleotide sequence: TGCGCCAGCAGCCAAGACGACAGGGGGCTAGACTATGGCTACCCCTTC.

The sample holds one count of this clone. V usage is TRBV7-6 and J usage is TRBJ2-7, with TRBD2 matching 7 bases. J was trimmed by 0 bases and V by 5 bases; bases with no gene match: 1. Germline CDR1 is SGHVS and CDR2 is FNYEAQ. This CDR3 is 13 amino acids long. CDR3 residues: CASSRGGSYEQYF. CDR3 DNA sequence: TGTGCCAGCAGCCGCGGGGGCTCCTACGAGCAGTACTTC.

As for this clone: The sample has other DNA sequences that encode this CDR3 too. The chain uses TRBV5-1 and TRBJ2-7; 9 bases fit TRBD1. The CDR3 sequence is 18 residues long. The junction had 17 bases not matched to a gene; V was cut back by 4 bases and J by 3 bases. Germline CDR1 is SGHRS and CDR2 is YFSETQ. The CDR3 loop is CASSGDRGSGDLHYEQYF. Written as DNA, the CDR3 is TGCGCCAGCAGCGGCGACAGGGGGAGTGGGGACTTACACTACGAGCAGTACTTC.

The chain combines TRBV7-8 with TRBJ1-1; D perhaps matches TRBD1 (6 bases). Trimming took off 7 bases at V and 5 bases at J, with 17 bases between the two ends. The germline V gene encodes CDR1 SGHVS and CDR2 FQNEAQ. The length of the CDR3 is 14 residues. The CDR3 nucleotides are TGTGCCAGCACCTACCGAGTTGGGACAACTGAAGCTTTCTTT. Translation gives CASTYRVGTTEAFF.

This chain joins TRBV4-1 and TRBJ2-1; D might be TRBD2 (5 bases). Trimming took off 1 base at V and 8 bases at J, with 18 bases between the two ends. Germline V gene data show CDR1 as MGHRA and CDR2 as YSYEKL. The CDR3 runs 16 residues. This CDR3 is CASSQGMREMLDEQFF. The CDR3 nucleotides are TGCGCCAGCAGCCAAGGAATGAGGGAGATGTTGGATGAGCAGTTCTTC.

This clone appeared a few times. V usage is TRBV4-2 and J usage is TRBJ2-1; 10 bases line up with TRBD2. V was pared by 0 bases and J by 10 bases, with 9 bases of the junction left unmatched. Per germline, CDR1 LGHNA and CDR2 YNFKEQ. The CDR3 runs to 16 residues. The DNA for the CDR3 is TGTGCCAGCAGCCAAGATCCCAGCGGGGGGGCCGGGGAGCAGTTCTTC. It is translated as CASSQDPSGGAGEQFF.

V gene TRBV5-4 combines with J gene TRBJ1-6; the D is unclear. V was trimmed by 0 bases and J by 9 bases, leaving 7 bases between them. Germline assignment: CDR1 SGHNT and CDR2 YYREEE (reference sequence). CDR3 length: 13 amino acids. The CDR3 nucleotides read TGTGCCAGCAGCTTGGAACAGTTTTCACCCCTCCACTTT. Its protein is CASSLEQFSPLHF.

This sequence joins TRBV5-1 and TRBJ2-7; TRBD1 is a possible D gene (9 bases). The V gene lost 2 bases and the J gene lost 2 bases, with 17 bases spanning the gap. This CDR3 contains 16 residues. Germline assignment: CDR1 SGHRS and CDR2 YFSETQ. The CDR3 region is CASSFGGGQGAYEQYF. The DNA of the CDR3 is TGCGCCAGCAGCTTCGGGGGGGGACAGGGTGCCTACGAGCAGTACTTC.

The chain links TRBV19 to TRBJ2-1, with TRBD1 identical over 10 bases. The J segment lost 12 bases and the V segment lost 3 bases, leaving 11 bases of the junction unmatched. The CDR3 is made up of 15 amino acids. The V gene's germline CDR1 is LNHDA and CDR2 SQIVND (reference sequence). CDR3 coding DNA: TGTGCCAGTAGTATCAGAACCGGGACAGGGGAAAGGCAGTTCTTC. Translated, it gives CASSIRTGTGERQFF. The full variable domain, completed using reference TRBV19 and TRBJ2-1, is DGGITQSPKYLFRKEGQNVTLSCEQNLNHDAMYWYRQDPGQGLRLIYYSQIVNDFQKGDIAEGYSVSREKKESFPLTVTSAQKNPTAFYLCASSIRTGTGERQFFGPGTRLTVL.

The sample holds a few counts of this clone. This chain links TRBV6-5 with TRBJ2-3, with TRBD2 identical over 10 bases. CDR1 and CDR2 from the germline V gene are MNHEY and SVGAGI. The CDR3 runs 16 residues. The trim removed 2 bases at V and 2 bases at J, leaving 4 bases unmatched. The CDR3 region has the DNA TGTGCCAGCAGTTACGGTACTAGCGGGATCACAGATACGCAGTATTTT. It codes for CASSYGTSGITDTQYF.

The chain is built from TRBV7-2 and TRBJ1-2; D is unclear. Trimming removed 6 bases from V and 4 bases from J, with 12 bases in between. The CDR3 covers 13 residues. The germline V gene has CDR1 SGHTA and CDR2 FQGNSA. The DNA of the CDR3 is TGTGCCAGCAGGCTGGCTGCAGGCTATGGCTACACCTTC. It codes for CASRLAAGYGYTF.